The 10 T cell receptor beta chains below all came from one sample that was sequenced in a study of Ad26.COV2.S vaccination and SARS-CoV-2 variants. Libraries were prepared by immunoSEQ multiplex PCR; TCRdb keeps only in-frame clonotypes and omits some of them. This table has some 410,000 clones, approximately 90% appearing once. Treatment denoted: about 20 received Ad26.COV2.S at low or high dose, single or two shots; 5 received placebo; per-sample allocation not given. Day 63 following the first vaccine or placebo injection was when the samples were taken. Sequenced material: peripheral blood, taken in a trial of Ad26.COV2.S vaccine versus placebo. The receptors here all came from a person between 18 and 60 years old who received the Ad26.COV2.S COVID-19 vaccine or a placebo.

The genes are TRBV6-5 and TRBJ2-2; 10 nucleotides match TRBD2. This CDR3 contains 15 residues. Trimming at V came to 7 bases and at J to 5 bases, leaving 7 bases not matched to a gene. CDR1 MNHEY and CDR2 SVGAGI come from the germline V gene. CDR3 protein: CASKLTSGITGELFF. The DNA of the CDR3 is TGTGCCAGCAAACTTACTAGCGGGATAACCGGGGAGCTGTTTTTT.

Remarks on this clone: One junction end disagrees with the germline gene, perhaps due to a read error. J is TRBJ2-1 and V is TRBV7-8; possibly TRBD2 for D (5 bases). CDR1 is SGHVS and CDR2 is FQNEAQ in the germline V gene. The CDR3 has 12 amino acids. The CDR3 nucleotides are TGTGCCAGCAGCCTTACACTAGGGTCTAGGCTCTTC. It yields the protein CASSLTLGSRLF.

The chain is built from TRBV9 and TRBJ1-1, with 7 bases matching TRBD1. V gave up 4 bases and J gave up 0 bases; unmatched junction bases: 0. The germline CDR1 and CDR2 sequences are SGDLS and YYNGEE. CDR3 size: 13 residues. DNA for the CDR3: TGTGCCAGCAGCACAGGGGTGAACACTGAAGCTTTCTTT. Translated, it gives CASSTGVNTEAFF.

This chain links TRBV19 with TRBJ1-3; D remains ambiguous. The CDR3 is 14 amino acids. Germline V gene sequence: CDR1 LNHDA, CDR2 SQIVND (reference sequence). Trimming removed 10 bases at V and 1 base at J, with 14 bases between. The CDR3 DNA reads TGTGCCACGCAGGACCGTCGTTCTGGAAACACCATATATTTT. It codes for CATQDRRSGNTIYF.

CDR3 sequence: CASSPRQGKTVSGNTIYF. CDR3 sequence (DNA): TGTGCCAGCAGCCCCCGACAGGGGAAAACCGTCTCTGGAAACACCATATATTTT. The chain carries TRBV11-2 and TRBJ1-3; 8 bases align to TRBD1. Germline-derived CDR1 and CDR2 are SGHAT and FQNNGV. The V and J ends lost 5 bases and 0 bases, in that order; junction bases with no gene match: 12. CDR3 size: 18 residues.

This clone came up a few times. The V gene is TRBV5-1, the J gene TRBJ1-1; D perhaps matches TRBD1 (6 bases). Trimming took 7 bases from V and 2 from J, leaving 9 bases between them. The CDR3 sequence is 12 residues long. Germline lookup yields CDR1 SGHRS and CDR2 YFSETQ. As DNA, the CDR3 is TGCGCCAGCGGACAGACAAACACTGAAGCTTTCTTT. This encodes CASGQTNTEAFF.

CDR3 coding DNA: TGTGCCAGCAGTGCTACCTACGAGCAGTACTTC. It specifies CASSATYEQYF. The rearrangement uses TRBV12-3 or TRBV12-4 and TRBJ2-7; D unclear. The CDR3 has 11 amino acids. Trimming pared 5 bases from V and 2 bases from J, leaving 4 bases between.

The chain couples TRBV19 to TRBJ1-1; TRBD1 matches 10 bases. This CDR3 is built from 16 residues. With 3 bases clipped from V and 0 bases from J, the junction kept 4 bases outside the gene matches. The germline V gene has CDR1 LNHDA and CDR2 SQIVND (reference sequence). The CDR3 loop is CASSMWTGGLNTEAFF. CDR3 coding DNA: TGTGCCAGTAGTATGTGGACAGGGGGTTTGAACACTGAAGCTTTCTTT.

The CDR3 loop is CASSIRGVIGELFF. CDR3 sequence (DNA): TGTGCCAGTAGTATACGGGGGGTAATCGGGGAGCTGTTTTTT. J is TRBJ2-2 and V is TRBV19; the match to TRBD2 covers 7 bases. The CDR3 is 14 residues long. After removal of 2 bases from V and 7 bases from J, the junction contained 4 bases not matched to a gene. Germline assignment: CDR1 LNHDA and CDR2 SQIVND (reference sequence).

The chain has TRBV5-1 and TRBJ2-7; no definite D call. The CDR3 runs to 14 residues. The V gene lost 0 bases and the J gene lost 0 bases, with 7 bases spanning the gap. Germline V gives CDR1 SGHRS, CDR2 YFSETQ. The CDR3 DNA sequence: TGCGCCAGCAGCTTGGCCCGCGGCTCCTACGAGCAGTACTTC. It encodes CASSLARGSYEQYF.